What follows are 20 T cell receptor beta chains derived from one specimen sequenced in a study of CD8 T cells in ankylosing spondylitis. TCRdb reanalysed the 5' RACE reads using MiXCR and keeps one entry per CDR3 protein. The sample yields 200,000 or so distinct CDR3 sequences, roughly 25% seen once. Sequenced input: blood, either unsorted or a sorted T cell fraction (not recorded which). The receptors were sampled from a male donor with ankylosing spondylitis or in good health (not recorded which).

This sequence joins TRBV5-1 and TRBJ2-2; 11 nucleotides line up with TRBD1. Trimming took 5 bases from V and 7 from J; bases not matched to a gene: 4. Germline CDR1 is SGHRS and CDR2 is YFSETQ. The CDR3 sequence is 14 residues long. CDR3 bases: TGCGCCAGCAGAGGACAGGGGGCGAACGGGGAGCTGTTTTTT. It translates to CASRGQGANGELFF.

The V and J genes are TRBV5-5 and TRBJ2-7, with 9 bases that match TRBD1. Germline CDR1 reads SGHKS; CDR2 reads YYEKEE (reference sequence). With 3 bases clipped from V and 3 bases from J, the junction kept 4 bases outside the gene matches. CDR3 length: 14 residues. CDR3 protein: CASSWGQGFYEQYF. CDR3 sequence (DNA): TGTGCCAGCAGCTGGGGACAGGGATTCTACGAGCAGTACTTC. Full variable domain (outside the CDR3, taken from reference TRBV5-5 and TRBJ2-7): DAGVTQSPTHLIKTRGQQVTLRCSPISGHKSVSWYQQVLGQGPQFIFQYYEKEERGRGNFPDRFSARQFPNYSSELNVNALLLGDSALYLCASSWGQGFYEQYFGPGTRLTVT.

In this sample, this clonotype turned up once. The CDR3 coding sequence is TGTGCCAGCAGCGTATCGAGCGGGAGGACCGGGGAGCTGTTTTTT. Translated, it gives CASSVSSGRTGELFF. The chain combines TRBV9 with TRBJ2-2, with 9 bases aligning to TRBD2. The CDR3 covers 15 residues. The germline gives CDR1 SGDLS, CDR2 YYNGEE. V shed 1 base and J 5 bases; nucleotides not matched to a gene: 3. Using reference TRBV9 and TRBJ2-2 for the parts outside the CDR3, the full variable domain is DSGVTQTPKHLITATGQRVTLRCSPRSGDLSVYWYQQSLDQGLQFLIQYYNGEERAKGNILERFSAQQFPDLHSELNLSSLELGDSALYFCASSVSSGRTGELFFGEGSRLTVL.

Many counts were recorded for this clonotype. The chain combines TRBV7-8 with TRBJ2-3; 9 bases fit TRBD1. CDR1 is SGHVS, CDR2 FQNEAQ, per germline. This CDR3 is 15 amino acids long. Trimming took 3 bases from V and 1 from J; bases not matched to a gene: 2. The CDR3 reads CASSFRDRGTDTQYF. For the CDR3, the DNA is TGTGCCAGCAGCTTCCGGGACAGGGGCACAGATACGCAGTATTTT.

This clonotype was detected a few times. In DNA form, the CDR3 reads TGTGCCAGCTCACCGGCAAGTCGAAAAGAGACCCAGTACTTC. Translation gives CASSPASRKETQYF. The chain uses TRBV18 and TRBJ2-5; D unclear. The CDR3 runs to 14 residues. V lost 3 bases and J 3 bases, leaving 11 bases between the germline ends. Germline V gives CDR1 KGHSH, CDR2 LQKENI.

The chain couples TRBV20-1 to TRBJ2-7, with TRBD1 identical over 9 bases. V gave up 0 bases and J gave up 0 bases; unmatched junction bases: 6. This CDR3 has 16 amino acids. The germline gives CDR1 DFQATT, CDR2 SNEGSKA (reference sequence). The CDR3 coding sequence is TGCAGTGCTAGAGACCCAGGACAGGGGCTCTCCTACGAGCAGTACTTC. It codes for CSARDPGQGLSYEQYF.

This chain joins TRBV20-1 and TRBJ1-1; D not certain. Trimming shortened V by 3 bases and J by 4 bases, and 15 bases separated the two germline ends. CDR1 is DFQATT, CDR2 SNEGSKA, per germline (reference sequence). The CDR3 runs to 14 residues. Written as DNA, the CDR3 is TGCAGTGCTAGGGAGGGAGGCGTAGTCACTGAAGCTTTCTTT. As protein: CSAREGGVVTEAFF.

This clonotype was seen repeatedly, ten times or more. V is TRBV7-6 and J is TRBJ2-7; D unclear. This CDR3 region has 14 residues. Germline V gene data show CDR1 as SGHVS and CDR2 as FNYEAQ. Trimming left V 0 bases short and J 4 bases short, with 10 bases between. The CDR3 bases are TGTGCCAGCAGCTTAGCTGCGCAGAGTTACGAGCAGTACTTC. It codes for CASSLAAQSYEQYF. Using reference TRBV7-6 and TRBJ2-7 for the parts outside the CDR3, the full variable domain is GAGVSQSPRYKVTKRGQDVALRCDPISGHVSLYWYRQALGQGPEFLTYFNYEAQQDKSGLPNDRFSAERPEGSISTLTIQRTEQRDSAMYRCASSLAAQSYEQYFGPGTRLTVT.

The chain joins TRBV29-1 to TRBJ2-7; maybe TRBD1 (5 bases). The V end was cut by 2 bases, the J end by 9 bases, with 11 bases between. CDR1 and CDR2 from the germline V gene are SQVTM and ANQGSEA. CDR3 length: 11 amino acids. The CDR3: CSVEQGSRQYF. For the CDR3, the DNA is TGCAGCGTTGAACAGGGCAGTCGGCAGTACTTC.

This clonotype has a count of ten or more. The rearrangement uses TRBV18 and TRBJ1-6; D remains ambiguous. Trimming cost V 5 bases and J 6 bases, with 17 bases left between them. CDR3 length: 16 amino acids. Germline loops: CDR1 KGHSH, CDR2 LQKENI. The CDR3 loop is CASSTNQGVPNSPLHF. CDR3 DNA sequence: TGTGCCAGCTCAACAAATCAAGGAGTCCCTAATTCACCCCTCCACTTT.

The rearrangement joins TRBV12-3 or TRBV12-4 to TRBJ1-6; TRBD1 matches 7 bases. The CDR3 has 14 amino acids. The J segment lost 9 bases and the V segment lost 5 bases, leaving 7 bases of the junction unmatched. CDR3: CASSTRQGFSPLHF. The CDR3 coding sequence is TGTGCCAGCAGTACAAGACAGGGTTTTTCACCCCTCCACTTT.

This clonotype has a count of ten or more. The chain couples TRBV4-3 to TRBJ2-4; TRBD1 matches 7 bases. This CDR3 is built from 19 residues. Germline CDR1 LGHNA, CDR2 YSLEER. J gave up 0 bases and V 5 bases, and 16 bases lay outside the gene matches. The CDR3 region has the DNA TGCGCCAGCAGCTGGGGGCCGACAGGGATACCCCTAGCCAAAAACATTCAGTACTTC. Amino acids: CASSWGPTGIPLAKNIQYF.

This chain links TRBV28 with TRBJ2-2, with TRBD1 matching 10 bases. V lost 2 bases to trimming and J lost 12 bases; unmatched junction nucleotides: 15. Germline V gene sequence: CDR1 MDHEN, CDR2 SYDVKM. The CDR3 runs to 17 residues. This CDR3 reads CASSLIGTGVRPGKLFF. The CDR3 region has the DNA TGTGCCAGCAGTTTAATCGGGACAGGGGTTCGACCCGGAAAGCTGTTTTTT.

In the case of this clonotype: The junction departs from germline at one end; a sequencing error may be responsible. The rearrangement joins TRBV14 to TRBJ2-7; TRBD2 agrees at 10 bases. The CDR3 contains 13 residues. Germline CDR1 SGHDN, CDR2 FVKESK. Here the CDR3 DNA reads TGTGCCAGCAGCCAGGATCCGGGACTAGCGTTACTCTTC. It is translated as CASSQDPGLALLF.

This clonotype was detected only a few times. V gene TRBV20-1 combines with J gene TRBJ2-7; 10 positions match TRBD1. The V segment lost 4 bases and the J segment 3 bases; nucleotides outside the gene matches: 6. This CDR3 has 14 amino acids. Germline CDR1 and CDR2: DFQATT and SNEGSKA (reference sequence). CDR3 DNA: TGCAGTGCTACCCTGGGGACAGGGGTCTACGAGCAGTACTTC. This gives the protein CSATLGTGVYEQYF.

The chain carries TRBV29-1 and TRBJ1-1; D is perhaps TRBD1 (6 bases). Germline values: CDR1 SQVTM, CDR2 ANQGSEA. V lost 6 bases and J lost 5, with 16 bases in between. The CDR3 loop spans 13 amino acids. The CDR3 DNA follows: TGCAGCGTAATGGCCAGGGGTTTAACTGAAGCTTTCTTT. It translates to CSVMARGLTEAFF.

A note on this clonotype: Sequence at one end of the junction differs from germline and may be a read error. The chain employs TRBV5-1 and TRBJ2-3, with D unclear. The CDR3 runs 12 residues. Per germline, CDR1 SGHRS and CDR2 YFSETQ. Here the CDR3 reads CASGFYADTQYF. The CDR3 bases are TGCGCCAGCGGCTTCTATGCAGATACGCAGTATTTT.

This clonotype was seen at least ten times. The chain has TRBV4-1 and TRBJ2-7, with 7 bases fitting TRBD1. V lost 2 bases, J lost 0 bases, and 4 bases stayed unmatched. The CDR3 length is 15 residues. The germline V gene has CDR1 MGHRA and CDR2 YSYEKL. The CDR3: CASSQQQGSSYEQYF. The CDR3 coding sequence is TGCGCCAGCAGCCAACAACAGGGGAGCTCCTACGAGCAGTACTTC.

The gene calls are TRBV20-1 and TRBJ1-4, with D hard to call. Germline assignment: CDR1 DFQATT and CDR2 SNEGSKA (reference sequence). CDR3 length: 15 residues. Trimming removed 2 bases at V and 5 bases at J, with 15 bases between. This chain's CDR3 is CSARRSGIGNEKLFF. The CDR3 nucleotides are TGCAGTGCTAGACGGAGCGGGATTGGGAATGAAAAACTGTTTTTT.

The table lists this clonotype with many counts. J is TRBJ1-2 and V is TRBV4-1; D is unclear. This CDR3 is built from 14 residues. V was cut by 0 bases and J by 4 bases, with 9 bases left in between. From germline, CDR1 is MGHRA and CDR2 YSYEKL. This CDR3 reads CASSQETGSYGYTF. CDR3 nucleotide sequence: TGCGCCAGCAGCCAAGAGACTGGCAGCTATGGCTACACCTTC.